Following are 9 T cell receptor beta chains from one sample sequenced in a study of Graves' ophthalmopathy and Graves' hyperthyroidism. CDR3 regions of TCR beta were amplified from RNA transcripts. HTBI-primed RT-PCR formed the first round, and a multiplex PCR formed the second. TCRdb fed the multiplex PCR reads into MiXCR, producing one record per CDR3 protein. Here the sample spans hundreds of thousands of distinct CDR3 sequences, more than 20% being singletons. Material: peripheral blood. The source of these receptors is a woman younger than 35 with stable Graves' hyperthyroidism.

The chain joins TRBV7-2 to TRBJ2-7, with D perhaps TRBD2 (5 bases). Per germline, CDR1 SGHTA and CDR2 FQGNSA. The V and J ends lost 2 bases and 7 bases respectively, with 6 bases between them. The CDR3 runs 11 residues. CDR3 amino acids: CASSLPGEQYF. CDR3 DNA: TGTGCCAGCAGCTTACCGGGAGAGCAGTACTTC.

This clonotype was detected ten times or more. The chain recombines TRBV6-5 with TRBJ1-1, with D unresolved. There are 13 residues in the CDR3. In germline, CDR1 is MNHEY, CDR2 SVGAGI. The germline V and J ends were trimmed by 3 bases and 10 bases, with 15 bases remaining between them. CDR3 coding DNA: TGTGCCAGCAGTTATTATCCTAAGGAGCCAGCTTTCTTT. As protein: CASSYYPKEPAFF.

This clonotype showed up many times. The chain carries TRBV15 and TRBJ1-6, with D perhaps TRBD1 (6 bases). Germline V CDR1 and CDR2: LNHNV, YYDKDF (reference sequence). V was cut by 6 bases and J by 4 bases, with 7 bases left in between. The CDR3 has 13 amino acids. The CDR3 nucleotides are TGTGCCACCAGTACAGGGTATAATTCACCCCTCCACTTT. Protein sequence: CATSTGYNSPLHF.

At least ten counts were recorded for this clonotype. CDR3 sequence: CASSVAGLAGGEGETQYF. Written as DNA, the CDR3 is TGTGCCAGCAGCGTAGCTGGACTAGCGGGAGGGGAAGGTGAGACCCAGTACTTC. The chain combines TRBV9 with TRBJ2-5, with 15 bases aligning to TRBD2. Per the germline V gene, CDR1 is SGDLS and CDR2 is YYNGEE. After removal of 0 bases from V and 5 bases from J, the junction contained 8 bases not matched to a gene. CDR3 length equals 18 residues.

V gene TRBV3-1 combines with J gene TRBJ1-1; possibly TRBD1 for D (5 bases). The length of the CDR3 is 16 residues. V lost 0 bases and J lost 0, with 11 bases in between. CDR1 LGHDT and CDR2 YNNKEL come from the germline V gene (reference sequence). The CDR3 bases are TGTGCCAGCAGCCAAGATCTTACGGGGGTGAACACTGAAGCTTTCTTT. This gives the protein CASSQDLTGVNTEAFF.

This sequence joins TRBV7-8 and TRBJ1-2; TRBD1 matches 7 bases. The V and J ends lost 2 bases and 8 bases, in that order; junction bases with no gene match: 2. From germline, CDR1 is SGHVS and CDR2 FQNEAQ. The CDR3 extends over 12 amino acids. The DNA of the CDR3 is TGTGCCAGCAGCTTAAGGGGGCTGGGCTACACCTTC. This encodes CASSLRGLGYTF. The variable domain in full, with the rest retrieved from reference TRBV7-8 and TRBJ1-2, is GAGVSQSPRYKVAKRGQDVALRCDPISGHVSLFWYQQALGQGPEFLTYFQNEAQLDKSGLPSDRFFAERPEGSVSTLKIQRTQQEDSAVYLCASSLRGLGYTFGSGTRLTVV.

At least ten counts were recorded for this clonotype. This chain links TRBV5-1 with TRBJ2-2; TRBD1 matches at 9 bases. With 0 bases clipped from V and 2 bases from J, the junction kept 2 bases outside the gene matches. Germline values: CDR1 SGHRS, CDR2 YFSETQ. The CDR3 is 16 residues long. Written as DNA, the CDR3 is TGCGCCAGCAGCTTGGGGACAGGGGCAAACACCGGGGAGCTGTTTTTT. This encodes CASSLGTGANTGELFF.

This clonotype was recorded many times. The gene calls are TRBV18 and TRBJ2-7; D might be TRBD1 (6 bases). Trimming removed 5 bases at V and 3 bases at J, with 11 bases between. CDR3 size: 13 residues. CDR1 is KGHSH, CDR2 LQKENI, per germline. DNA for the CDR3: TGTGCCAGCTCAGGGGACATCCACTACGAGCAGTACTTC. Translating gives CASSGDIHYEQYF.

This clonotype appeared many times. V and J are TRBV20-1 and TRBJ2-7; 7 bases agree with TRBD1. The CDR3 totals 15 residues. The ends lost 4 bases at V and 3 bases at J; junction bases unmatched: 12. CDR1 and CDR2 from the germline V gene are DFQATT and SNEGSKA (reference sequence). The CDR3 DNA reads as TGCAGTGCTACCCTAACCCCGGGACAGATCTACGAGCAGTACTTC. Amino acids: CSATLTPGQIYEQYF.